The present TCR beta chain was sequenced within a study of tumor-infiltrating lymphocytes in glioblastoma multiforme (dated by TCRdb to the late 2010s). For the study in its entirety: To test whether intratumoral genomic heterogeneity fosters TIL diversity, the study jointly examined somatic mutations, TIL diversity and immune response activity.

TCRB libraries were built from RNA via three nested multiplex PCR rounds using a modified ARM-PCR protocol with multiple V-beta primers and a C-beta primer. TCRB-specific cDNA was synthesized from roughly 0.5 ug total RNA with ProtoScript II Reverse Transcriptase and a C-beta primer. For the TCRB libraries, no unique molecular identifiers were described. In the third PCR, barcodes and adapters were added over roughly 23 cycles with Deep VentR (exo-) polymerase, after which 250-500 bp bands were gel purified. An Illumina HiSeq 2500 generating 250 bp paired-end reads was used to sequence the TCRB libraries. In the original analysis: Trimmomatic was used to clean reads, FLASH to merge reads, MiGEC to assign V, D and J segments, and VDJtools to perform the analysis. The Shannon-Wiener diversity index, calculated using VDJtools, was used to quantify repertoire diversity. TCRdb took the public reads, trimmed them with fastp at Q25, ran MiXCR for clone calling and kept in-frame beta chains. Rows with one shared CDR3 protein collapse into an entry with the most common genes and DNA. The V and J calls and clone size come from TCRdb's table, not from the authors' own analysis. For this sample the table gives approximately 12,000 distinct CDR3 sequences, of which 66% were detected only once. Of the sample, around 30% is held by the ten largest clones.

Findings and caveats that apply to the study as a whole: T cells were not sorted into functional subsets, which the authors noted as a future improvement. Generalizability is limited because the TCR and somatic mutation analysis included only one glioblastoma patient. Because T cells carry unequal numbers of TCR transcripts, RNA-based TCR sequencing may distort clone frequencies.

Counting both end residues, the CDR3 totals 14 amino acids. Kept here is only the CDR3 DNA, which spans 42 bases and is read in frame from base 1. CDR1 DFQATT and CDR2 SNEGSKA are derived from the germline V gene (reference sequence). The sample holds one count of this clonotype. Its antigen target is currently unknown. Lacking the conserved final phenylalanine or tryptophan, this CDR3 likely reflects a read error. The AllPrep DNA/RNA mini kit was used to purify genomic DNA and total RNA at the same time from each of the approximately ten tumor samples. OD 260/280 ratios above 1.9 and RNA integrity numbers above 6.5 were observed for all RNA.

The sample was brain tumor tissue. The chain couples TRBV20-1 to TRBJ2-1; TRBD1 is possibly the D segment (5 matching bases). The receptor was isolated from a male donor with glioblastoma. At the DNA level, the sequence is TGCATTGCTAGAGATGATGCAGGGCTGTATGAGCAGTTCTTA. This yields the protein CIARDDAGLYEQFL.